The rows below give T cell receptor beta chains drawn from one sample of a study of OX40 agonist ivuxolimab in advanced cancers. The repertoire was sequenced with immunoSEQ multiplex PCR; TCRdb's copy has only in-frame clones and lacks some. The sample contains over 75,000 clones, around nine tenths of which appear only once. This specimen was CD4+ or CD8+ T cells sorted from blood, taken in a trial of the OX40 agonist ivuxolimab. All receptors come from an adult with an advanced solid tumor such as melanoma, head and neck, liver or kidney cancer. Both conserved end residues are part of each CDR3. A D gene is named only where the DNA matches it firmly. The size of a clone is reported for some rows only, either as once, few or many, or as a class for expanded clones.

V: TRBV4-3; D: NA; size: NA; J: TRBJ1-1; CDR3: CASSQTRGAGTEAFF; DNA: TGCGCCAGCAGCCAAACCAGGGGCGCGGGAACTGAAGCTTTCTTT
V: TRBV27; D: TRBD2; size: NA; J: TRBJ2-3; CDR3: CASSFSGRISDTQYF; DNA: TGTGCCAGCAGTTTTAGCGGGAGAATCTCAGATACGCAGTATTTT
V: TRBV7-3; D: TRBD2; size: NA; J: TRBJ2-3; CDR3: CASSSRAGGPTDTQYF; DNA: TGTGCCAGCAGTTCACGGGCGGGGGGACCCACAGATACGCAGTATTTT
V: TRBV11-3; D: NA; size: NA; J: TRBJ2-6; CDR3: CASSDSRPANVLTF; DNA: TGTGCCAGCAGCGACAGTCGTCCGGCCAACGTCCTGACTTTC
V: TRBV29-1; D: NA; size: few; J: TRBJ1-1; CDR3: CSVEDGGLNTEAFF; DNA: TGCAGCGTTGAAGATGGAGGGCTGAACACTGAAGCTTTCTTT
V: TRBV14; D: NA; size: once; J: TRBJ1-1; CDR3: CASSQNSRTEAFF; DNA: TGTGCCAGCAGCCAAAACAGTCGCACTGAAGCTTTCTTT
V: TRBV7-8; D: TRBD2; size: once; J: TRBJ2-1; CDR3: CASSLSLTSGGSNEQFF; DNA: TGTGCCAGCAGCTTATCCCTTACTAGCGGGGGGTCCAATGAGCAGTTCTTC
V: TRBV11-2; D: TRBD1; size: NA; J: TRBJ1-5; CDR3: CASSGQINQPQHF; DNA: TGTGCCAGCTCGGGACAGATCAATCAGCCCCAACATTTT
V: TRBV18; D: NA; size: NA; J: TRBJ1-4; CDR3: CASNPGATNEKLFF; DNA: TGTGCCAGCAACCCTGGGGCAACTAATGAAAAACTGTTTTTT
V: TRBV5-1; D: TRBD1; size: NA; J: TRBJ2-6; CDR3: CASSLALQGAVLTF; DNA: TGCGCCAGCAGCTTGGCCCTACAGGGGGCAGTCCTGACTTTC
V: TRBV28; D: NA; size: NA; J: TRBJ2-7; CDR3: CASRRHLYEQYF; DNA: TGTGCCAGCAGAAGACACCTCTACGAGCAGTACTTC
V: TRBV7-2; D: NA; size: NA; J: TRBJ2-5; CDR3: CASSYSLGAGAETQYF; DNA: TGTGCCAGCAGCTATTCCCTCGGGGCGGGGGCGGAGACCCAGTACTTC
V: TRBV27; D: TRBD2; size: NA; J: TRBJ2-1; CDR3: CASIRLAGAWGEQFF; DNA: TGTGCCAGCATTAGACTAGCGGGAGCTTGGGGTGAGCAGTTCTTC
V: TRBV7-9; D: TRBD2; size: NA; J: TRBJ2-3; CDR3: CASSLGGGLSDTQYF; DNA: TGTGCCAGCAGCTTAGGCGGGGGGCTTTCAGATACGCAGTATTTT
V: TRBV7-6; D: NA; size: NA; J: TRBJ2-7; CDR3: CASSQLAVSYEQYF; DNA: TGTGCTAGCAGCCAATTAGCGGTCTCCTACGAGCAGTACTTC
V: TRBV7-9; D: TRBD1; size: NA; J: TRBJ2-4; CDR3: CASSLRTGENIQYF; DNA: TGTGCCAGCAGCTTACGGACAGGGGAAAACATTCAGTACTTC
V: TRBV6-5; D: NA; size: NA; J: TRBJ2-7; CDR3: CASSLDRHEQYF; DNA: TGTGCCAGCAGTCTCGACAGACACGAGCAGTACTTC
V: TRBV7-2; D: TRBD2; size: NA; J: TRBJ2-1; CDR3: CASSAQTSGRLNEQFF; DNA: TGTGCCAGCAGCGCCCAGACTAGCGGGAGGCTTAATGAGCAGTTCTTC
V: TRBV30; D: NA; size: NA; J: TRBJ2-5; CDR3: CAWSQQPGETQYF; DNA: TGTGCCTGGAGTCAGCAGCCGGGAGAGACCCAGTACTTC
V: TRBV7-2; D: NA; size: NA; J: TRBJ2-1; CDR3: CASSLIPPSWGDYNEQFF; DNA: TGTGCCAGCAGCTTAATCCCTCCCTCGTGGGGGGACTACAATGAGCAGTTCTTC
V: TRBV14; D: TRBD1; size: medium-sized; J: TRBJ2-7; CDR3: CASSQVRGQGFQYF; DNA: TGTGCCAGCAGCCAAGTAAGGGGACAGGGTTTTCAGTACTTC
V: TRBV5-1; D: NA; size: NA; J: TRBJ2-5; CDR3: CASSEGTPSQETQYF; DNA: TGCGCCAGCAGTGAGGGGACTCCCTCCCAAGAGACCCAGTACTTC
V: TRBV19; D: NA; size: NA; J: TRBJ2-7; CDR3: CASSIDIGRSTFYEQYF; DNA: TGTGCCAGTAGTATAGATATTGGGCGGAGTACGTTCTACGAGCAGTACTTC
V: TRBV25-1; D: NA; size: NA; J: TRBJ2-1; CDR3: CASRAVRAAYNEQFF; DNA: TGTGCCAGCAGGGCGGTGCGAGCGGCATACAATGAGCAGTTCTTC
V: TRBV7-9; D: NA; size: NA; J: TRBJ2-7; CDR3: CASSGFTGLYYEQYF; DNA: TGTGCCAGCAGCGGCTTCACAGGGCTATACTACGAGCAGTACTTC
V: TRBV15; D: NA; size: NA; J: TRBJ1-1; CDR3: CATSRDGREGGAEAFF; DNA: TGTGCCACCAGCAGAGATGGCAGGGAAGGGGGTGCCGAAGCTTTCTTT
V: TRBV28; D: TRBD1; size: NA; J: TRBJ1-1; CDR3: CAARRQGNTEAFF; DNA: TGTGCCGCAAGGAGACAGGGGAACACTGAAGCTTTCTTT
V: TRBV27; D: NA; size: NA; J: TRBJ2-1; CDR3: CASSLGLRGSSYNEQFF; DNA: TGTGCCAGCAGTTTAGGTCTACGAGGGAGCTCCTACAATGAGCAGTTCTTC
V: TRBV6-6; D: NA; size: once; J: TRBJ1-1; CDR3: CASSYSAPGLEAFF; DNA: TGTGCCAGCAGTTACTCGGCCCCGGGGCTGGAAGCTTTCTTT
V: TRBV10-3; D: NA; size: NA; J: TRBJ2-7; CDR3: CAINAGIGAYEQYF; DNA: TGTGCCATCAACGCCGGGATCGGGGCCTACGAGCAGTACTTC
V: TRBV5-1; D: NA; size: NA; J: TRBJ1-2; CDR3: CASSLVGGAGYGYTF; DNA: TGTGCCAGCAGCTTGGTCGGGGGCGCGGGCTATGGCTACACCTTC
V: TRBV29-1; D: NA; size: NA; J: TRBJ1-4; CDR3: CSPRTLSNEKLFF; DNA: TGCAGCCCCCGGACACTATCTAATGAAAAACTGTTTTTT
V: TRBV19; D: NA; size: NA; J: TRBJ1-3; CDR3: CASSFAGGDTIYF; DNA: TGTGCCAGTAGTTTTGCCGGTGGTGACACCATATATTTT
V: TRBV5-4; D: NA; size: NA; J: TRBJ2-1; CDR3: CASSLAGGKGQFF; DNA: TGTGCCAGCAGCTTGGCCGGGGGAAAAGGGCAGTTCTTC
V: TRBV7-6; D: NA; size: once; J: TRBJ2-1; CDR3: CASSLGYLDEQFF; DNA: TGTGCCAGCAGCTTAGGATACCTGGATGAGCAGTTCTTC
V: TRBV5-5; D: NA; size: NA; J: TRBJ2-2; CDR3: CASSSLLDTGELFF; DNA: TGTGCCAGCAGCTCGCTCCTGGACACCGGGGAGCTGTTTTTT
V: TRBV29-1; D: NA; size: NA; J: TRBJ1-2; CDR3: CSVGLGTNYGYTF; DNA: TGCAGCGTTGGTTTGGGTACGAACTATGGCTACACCTTC
V: TRBV6-6; D: NA; size: NA; J: TRBJ2-2; CDR3: CASRPRVSRNTGELFF; DNA: TGTGCCAGCAGGCCCCGGGTATCGCGGAACACCGGGGAGCTGTTTTTT
V: TRBV6-5; D: NA; size: NA; J: TRBJ1-5; CDR3: CASSYSSAFNQPQHF; DNA: TGTGCCAGCAGTTACTCATCAGCCTTCAATCAGCCCCAGCATTTT
V: TRBV7-9; D: NA; size: NA; J: TRBJ1-1; CDR3: CASSLVSGALNTEAFF; DNA: TGTGCCAGCAGCTTAGTGTCGGGGGCTCTGAACACTGAAGCTTTCTTT
V: TRBV15; D: TRBD1; size: NA; J: TRBJ2-5; CDR3: CATSSPGQSQETQYF; DNA: TGTGCCACCAGCAGCCCGGGACAGTCACAAGAGACCCAGTACTTC
V: TRBV6-6; D: NA; size: NA; J: TRBJ1-1; CDR3: CASSYDTRGNTEAFF; DNA: TGTGCCAGCAGTTACGACACCAGGGGGAACACTGAAGCTTTCTTT
V: TRBV7-9; D: TRBD1; size: NA; J: TRBJ1-1; CDR3: CASSSTGTGYTEAFF; DNA: TGTGCCAGCAGCTCTACCGGGACAGGGTACACTGAAGCTTTCTTT
V: TRBV7-2; D: TRBD1; size: few; J: TRBJ2-7; CDR3: CASSFQGASYEQYF; DNA: TGTGCCAGCAGCTTTCAGGGGGCTTCCTACGAGCAGTACTTC
V: TRBV28; D: NA; size: NA; J: TRBJ1-1; CDR3: CASSFQGPMNTEAFF; DNA: TGTGCCAGCAGTTTTCAGGGCCCCATGAACACTGAAGCTTTCTTT
V: TRBV5-6; D: TRBD1; size: NA; J: TRBJ1-2; CDR3: CASSLGQGDGYTF; DNA: TGTGCCAGCAGCTTGGGACAGGGGGATGGCTACACCTTC
V: TRBV18; D: NA; size: NA; J: TRBJ1-3; CDR3: CASSPPRSSGNTIYF; DNA: TGTGCCAGCTCACCCCCCCGGTCCTCTGGAAACACCATATATTTT
V: TRBV4-2; D: NA; size: NA; J: TRBJ2-3; CDR3: CASSLLIRDGAPDTQYF; DNA: TGTGCCAGCAGCCTCCTTATCCGGGACGGGGCCCCAGATACGCAGTATTTT
V: TRBV7-2; D: NA; size: NA; J: TRBJ2-3; CDR3: CASSGDSTDTQYF; DNA: TGTGCCAGCAGTGGGGACAGCACAGATACGCAGTATTTT
V: TRBV18; D: TRBD1; size: NA; J: TRBJ1-1; CDR3: CASSPPGQGRAEAFF; DNA: TGTGCCAGCTCACCACCCGGACAGGGGAGGGCTGAAGCTTTCTTT